Included here is one TCR beta chain sequence, with context. This clonotype was picked up a small number of times. The clone's antigen remains unknown. Base qualities were left out, and no much larger clone turns up one base away. The protocol used for the library was PCR. The sequencing machine was an Illumina HiSeq 2500. To normalize quantification of the TCRbeta repertoire, the TCR libraries were built with molecular barcoding that relied on unique molecular identifiers. The public reads were reprocessed in TCRdb via fastp at Q25 and MiXCR, keeping in-frame beta chains. Every distinct CDR3 protein forms one entry, paired with its most common genes and DNA. Here the sample has 300,000 to 400,000 distinct CDR3 sequences; about 17% occur a single time. Roughly 41% of the sample is held by the ten biggest clonotypes. The source of the sample is a study of T-cell reconstitution after alpha-beta-depleted transplantation in children (dated by TCRdb to 2016 to 2017). Looking at the study overall: Using TCR repertoire profiling, the study quantitatively followed how T-cell immune reconstitution unfolded in children after TCRalphabeta/CD19-depleted allogeneic hematopoietic cell transplantation.

The sample's treatment or condition label, in plain terms: allogeneic hematopoietic cell transplantation with graft depleted of TCRalphabeta T cells and CD19 B cells. Transplant recipients were children who received TCRalphabeta/CD19-depleted allogeneic hematopoietic cell grafts. Counted from cysteine to phenylalanine, this CDR3 has 17 amino acids. This entry keeps only the CDR3 DNA: 51 bases, framed from base 1. CDR1 MDHEN and CDR2 SYDVKM are derived from the germline V gene. After removal of 2 bases from V and 5 bases from J, the junction retains 9 bases not matched to a gene. Broad study findings and their caveats: Apparently early alphabetaT-cell count recovery about two months after transplant reportedly relied on only several hundred rapidly expanded clones derived from non-depleted graft cells. In some patients, the high TCRbeta diversity seen at day 60 was put down to recipient T cells and intrathymic progenitors that had survived conditioning. Over subsequent months, a decline in hyperexpanded clone frequencies was noted, and after one year, T-cell counts and TCRbeta diversity were mostly ascribed to newly produced T cells.

Recombination connected TRBV28 to TRBJ2-5; TRBD2 aligns with 12 central bases. This receptor was taken from a male patient between 2 and 10 years old who had a stem cell transplant for acute lymphoblastic leukemia, so the T cells may come from the graft donor. Sequencing was performed on PBMCs, mostly from graft donor cells, taken 360 days after TCRalphabeta/CD19-depleted stem cell transplant. The sequence in DNA is TGTGCCAGCAGTTTAATCCTAGCGGGAGGGCCAGGGGAGACCCAGTACTTC. Its translation is CASSLILAGGPGETQYF.